This TCR beta chain was found in a study of blood T cell repertoires in COVID-19. The CDR3 length is 18 residues. Germline V gene lookup returns CDR1 LGHNA and CDR2 YSLEER. Trimming pared 0 bases from V and 0 bases from J, leaving 15 bases between. There are a few counts of this clone. Here immunoSEQ multiplex PCR was the method, and the copy in TCRdb shows in-frame clones only, minus some. The data show around 170,000 clones, roughly 90% seen once. What was sequenced was peripheral blood. This sequence was found in a woman aged 70-85 years with acute or convalescent COVID-19. The V gene is TRBV4-3, the J gene TRBJ1-5; D ambiguous. In DNA form, the CDR3 reads TGCGCCAGCAGCCAAGATTTATCGGTCATAAATAGCAATCAGCCCCAGCATTTT. Protein sequence: CASSQDLSVINSNQPQHF.